A selection of T cell receptor beta chains follows, all from one sample in a study of blood T cell repertoires in COVID-19. Profiling relied on immunoSEQ multiplex PCR, and the TCRdb table lists in-frame clones only, not all of them. The profile shows about 160,000 clones, roughly 90% of them singletons. Sample: PBMCs or T cells enriched from blood (not recorded which). These receptors originate from a woman aged 50 to 60 who had recovered from COVID-19. Both conserved end residues are part of each CDR3. A D gene is named only where the DNA matches it firmly. Some rows have no size entry. The others give once, few or many, or a class for an expanded clone.

cdr3_aa | cdr3_nt | v_call | clone_size | d_call | j_call
CASSFGVGALGADTQYF | TGTGCCAGCAGCTTCGGGGTGGGGGCCCTTGGGGCAGATACGCAGTATTTT | TRBV7-8 | once | . | TRBJ2-3
CASSWGGNQPQHF | TGTGCCAGCAGTTGGGGGGGAAATCAGCCCCAGCATTTT | TRBV11-2 | . | . | TRBJ1-5
CASSSLGRGAYNEQFF | TGTGCCAGTAGCTCCCTTGGGAGGGGGGCCTACAATGAGCAGTTCTTC | TRBV19 | . | . | TRBJ2-1
CASRDAGQSYEQYF | TGTGCCAGCAGGGATGCGGGACAGTCCTACGAGCAGTACTTC | TRBV2 | . | . | TRBJ2-7
CASSYQQGYGYTF | TGTGCCAGCAGTTACCAACAGGGGTATGGCTACACCTTC | TRBV6-6 | . | TRBD1 | TRBJ1-2
CASSPGGSPYNEQFF | TGTGCCAGCAGCCCGGGGGGATCTCCCTACAATGAGCAGTTCTTC | TRBV7-3 | . | TRBD2 | TRBJ2-1
CAVTGTPLPEQYF | TGTGCCGTCACCGGGACACCGCTTCCCGAGCAGTACTTC | TRBV6-5 | . | . | TRBJ2-7
CASSYRDNLYYGYTF | TGTGCCAGCAGTTACCGGGACAATCTTTACTATGGCTACACCTTC | TRBV6-2/TRBV6-3 | . | . | TRBJ1-2
CATSDFPSGRGVETQYF | TGTGCCACCAGTGATTTCCCGAGTGGCAGGGGCGTCGAGACCCAGTACTTC | TRBV24-1 | . | . | TRBJ2-5
CASSQVKVGGSTLHF | TGCGCCAGCAGCCAAGTTAAGGTGGGGGGGTCGACCCTCCACTTT | TRBV4-3 | . | . | TRBJ1-6
CASSPGTSGGLWETQYF | TGTGCCAGTAGTCCTGGGACTAGCGGGGGCCTCTGGGAGACCCAGTACTTC | TRBV19 | once | TRBD2 | TRBJ2-5
CASSPTTVTDTQYF | TGTGCCAGCAGCCCTACCACCGTCACAGATACGCAGTATTTT | TRBV3-1/TRBV3-2 | . | . | TRBJ2-3
CASSPRTGAYEQYF | TGCGCCAGCAGCCCCCGGACAGGGGCCTACGAGCAGTACTTC | TRBV5-1 | . | TRBD1 | TRBJ2-7
CASRRRGRQETQYF | TGTGCCAGTAGGCGCAGGGGGAGGCAAGAGACCCAGTACTTC | TRBV19 | once | . | TRBJ2-5
CASMTGRGINEKLFF | TGTGCCAGTATGACTGGCAGGGGGATTAATGAAAAACTGTTTTTT | TRBV19 | . | TRBD1 | TRBJ1-4
CASSLERTARYGYTF | TGTGCCAGCAGCTTAGAGCGGACAGCACGCTATGGCTACACCTTC | TRBV11-3 | . | . | TRBJ1-2
CASSLAARGGYTF | TGTGCCAGCAGCTTAGCAGCCAGGGGTGGCTACACCTTC | TRBV7-2 | . | . | TRBJ1-2
CASSFTETGELFF | TGTGCCAGCAGCTTTACAGAAACCGGGGAGCTGTTTTTT | TRBV5-8 | . | . | TRBJ2-2
CASSSGQGRETQYF | TGTGCCAGCAGCTCCGGACAGGGGCGGGAGACCCAGTACTTC | TRBV7-2 | . | TRBD1 | TRBJ2-5
CASSLRGGGDYGYTF | TGTGCCAGCAGCTTACGAGGGGGCGGCGACTATGGCTACACCTTC | TRBV7-3 | . | TRBD1 | TRBJ1-2
CASSLQGPSTDTQYF | TGTGCCAGCAGCTTACAGGGGCCTAGCACAGATACGCAGTATTTT | TRBV7-8 | . | . | TRBJ2-3
CASSLSSGETEAFF | TGTGCCAGCAGCTTGAGCTCGGGAGAGACTGAAGCTTTCTTT | TRBV7-8 | . | . | TRBJ1-1
CSITLGQSTEAFF | TGCAGCATAACTTTGGGACAGTCCACTGAAGCTTTCTTT | TRBV29-1 | . | TRBD1 | TRBJ1-1
CASSLVGAAIEKLFF | TGTGCCAGCAGCTTGGTTGGGGCTGCGATTGAAAAACTGTTTTTT | TRBV5-8 | . | . | TRBJ1-4
CASSQGQGLGDEKLFF | TGTGCCAGCAGCCAAGGACAGGGCTTGGGCGATGAAAAACTGTTTTTT | TRBV7-3 | . | TRBD1 | TRBJ1-4
CAWRLAGGPTDTQYF | TGTGCCTGGCGACTAGCGGGGGGGCCGACAGATACGCAGTATTTT | TRBV30 | . | TRBD2 | TRBJ2-3
CASSSLIYEQYF | TGTGCCAGCAGCTCCCTAATATACGAGCAGTACTTC | TRBV7-2 | . | . | TRBJ2-7
CASTPSGGIYNEQFF | TGTGCCAGCACGCCTAGCGGGGGGATCTACAATGAGCAGTTCTTC | TRBV7-2 | . | TRBD2 | TRBJ2-1
CASSYSPGEIDGYTF | TGTGCCAGCAGTTATTCCCCAGGGGAAATCGATGGCTACACCTTC | TRBV6-2/TRBV6-3 | . | . | TRBJ1-2
CASSFQMNTEAFF | TGTGCCAGCAGTTTTCAAATGAACACTGAAGCTTTCTTT | TRBV6-2/TRBV6-3 | . | . | TRBJ1-1
CSVGSGSGANVLTF | TGCAGCGTTGGGTCAGGGTCTGGGGCCAACGTCCTGACTTTC | TRBV29-1 | . | . | TRBJ2-6
CASRGGEEYF | TGTGCCAGCAGGGGTGGGGAGGAGTACTTC | TRBV2 | . | . | TRBJ2-7
CASSDRGDGDTQYF | TGCGCCAGCAGCGACAGGGGGGACGGAGATACGCAGTATTTT | TRBV5-1 | . | TRBD1 | TRBJ2-3
CASSYTGIIGYTF | TGTGCCAGCAGTTATACAGGGATCATCGGCTACACCTTC | TRBV12-3/TRBV12-4 | . | . | TRBJ1-2
CASSQSRTGGYGYTF | TGTGCCAGCAGCCAATCGCGGACAGGGGGCTATGGCTACACCTTC | TRBV16 | . | TRBD1 | TRBJ1-2
CASSYSSAGYYEQYF | TGTGCCAGCAGTTACTCCTCGGCAGGGTACTACGAGCAGTACTTC | TRBV6-2/TRBV6-3 | once | . | TRBJ2-7
CASSPLRGPSYEQYF | TGTGCCAGCAGCCCCCTCAGGGGGCCCTCCTACGAGCAGTACTTC | TRBV3-1/TRBV3-2 | . | TRBD1 | TRBJ2-7
CASSHPGASGNTIYF | TGTGCCAGCAGTCACCCAGGGGCCTCTGGAAACACCATATATTTT | TRBV3-1/TRBV3-2 | . | . | TRBJ1-3
CATRGLAGETQYF | TGTGCCACTAGGGGACTAGCGGGAGAGACCCAGTACTTC | TRBV24-1 | . | TRBD2 | TRBJ2-5
CASSRFSGTGVYSGNTIYF | TGTGCCAGCAGCCGTTTTTCTGGGACAGGGGTTTACTCTGGAAACACCATATATTTT | TRBV7-9 | . | TRBD1 | TRBJ1-3
CASRPDRGAGYGYTF | TGTGCCAGCAGACCCGACAGGGGCGCGGGCTATGGCTACACCTTC | TRBV25-1 | . | TRBD1 | TRBJ1-2
CSVGRGGSYNEQFF | TGCAGCGTAGGGCGAGGGGGTTCCTACAATGAGCAGTTCTTC | TRBV29-1 | . | . | TRBJ2-1
CASSPTSGGPNTGELFF | TGTGCCAGCAGCCCCACTAGCGGGGGGCCGAACACCGGGGAGCTGTTTTTT | TRBV11-2 | . | TRBD2 | TRBJ2-2
CATSSGTGDGYTF | TGTGCCACCAGCAGCGGGACAGGGGATGGCTACACCTTC | TRBV15 | . | TRBD1 | TRBJ1-2
CASSPNGGVLYNEQFF | TGTGCCAGCAGCCCAAATGGGGGCGTGCTATACAATGAGCAGTTCTTC | TRBV9 | . | . | TRBJ2-1
CASSAQHGGSYEQYF | TGTGCCAGCAGCGCGCAACACGGGGGCTCCTACGAGCAGTACTTC | TRBV9 | . | . | TRBJ2-7
CASSLYVRGHTEAFF | TGTGCCAGCAGCTTGTACGTCAGGGGGCACACTGAAGCTTTCTTT | TRBV5-6 | . | TRBD1 | TRBJ1-1
CASSPAGLTQETQYF | TGTGCCAGCAGCCCTGCGGGACTAACACAAGAGACCCAGTACTTC | TRBV3-1/TRBV3-2 | . | TRBD2 | TRBJ2-5
CASSLRTGAYEQYF | TGTGCCAGCAGTTTACGGACAGGGGCCTACGAGCAGTACTTC | TRBV2 | . | TRBD1 | TRBJ2-7
CASSLRTGELFF | TGTGCCAGCAGCTTACGTACCGGGGAGCTGTTTTTT | TRBV7-3 | . | . | TRBJ2-2
CASRPTGTSNEKLFF | TGTGCCAGCAGACCCACCGGGACATCTAATGAAAAACTGTTTTTT | TRBV27 | . | . | TRBJ1-4
CASRLRGNKNIQYF | TGTGCCAGTCGCCTCCGGGGGAACAAAAACATTCAGTACTTC | TRBV2 | . | . | TRBJ2-4
CASSQDVGGLSEAFF | TGTGCCAGCAGCCAAGATGTGGGGGGGCTAAGTGAAGCTTTCTTT | TRBV14 | . | . | TRBJ1-1
CASSQASSGITDTQYF | TGCGCCAGCAGCCAAGCCTCTAGCGGGATCACAGATACGCAGTATTTT | TRBV4-3 | . | TRBD2 | TRBJ2-3